This TCR beta chain was sequenced during a study of OX40 agonist ivuxolimab in advanced cancers. Study overall: Ivuxolimab, an agonistic anti-OX40 (CD134) antibody, was given to patients. The study's findings and limits: In general, CD8+ T cells held more expanded clones than CD4+ did, on average. Dosing at 0.1 to 3.0 mg/kg was accompanied by clonal expansion of CD4+ and CD8+ blood T cells by week 6.

Libraries were prepared by immunoSEQ multiplex PCR; TCRdb keeps only in-frame clonotypes and omits some of them. Of 95,000 or so clones listed, 92% are singletons. Comment on this clone: The antigen is not known. The junction and the germline gene differ at one end; a read error may be behind it.

Germline CDR1 and CDR2: MNHNY and SVGAGI (reference sequence). CDR3 size: 9 residues. Sequencing was performed on CD4+ or CD8+ T cells sorted from blood, taken in a trial of the OX40 agonist ivuxolimab. The TCR was taken from an adult with an advanced solid tumor such as melanoma, head and neck, liver or kidney cancer. This chain joins TRBV6-6 and TRBJ2-7; TRBD2 is a possible D gene (8 bases). CDR3 sequence: CATGGDRWF. CDR3 coding DNA: TGTGCCACCGGGGGGGACAGATGGTTC.